Following are 4 T cell receptor beta chains from one sample sequenced in a study of blood T cell repertoires in COVID-19. Assay: immunoSEQ multiplex PCR; the TCRdb copy retains only in-frame clones and omits some. The sample comprises approximately 140,000 clones, approximately 90% of which are singletons, and around a quarter rests with the top ten. The sequenced material came from peripheral blood. The receptors originated from a human donor in a cohort sampled during active COVID-19.

The chain combines TRBV2 with TRBJ2-5, with a tentative D call TRBD1 (6 bases). This CDR3 spans 13 amino acids. Trimming stripped 6 bases from V and 0 bases from J, with 8 bases between. The V gene's germline CDR1 is SNHLY and CDR2 FYNNEI. The CDR3 coding sequence is TGTGCCAGCAGGGGGGACAACCAAGAGACCCAGTACTTC. Translated: CASRGDNQETQYF.

The V and J genes are TRBV7-9 and TRBJ2-5, with 8 bases lining up with TRBD1. The germline CDR1 and CDR2 sequences are SEHNR and FQNEAQ (reference sequence). CDR3 length equals 14 residues. V was pared by 5 bases and J by 5 bases, with 7 bases of the junction left unmatched. CDR3 nucleotides: TGTGCCAGCAGCGCCCAGGGGGCGCATGAGACCCAGTACTTC. Encoded protein: CASSAQGAHETQYF.

The chain combines TRBV13 with TRBJ2-1, with 8 bases aligning to TRBD2. Germline CDR1 is PRHDT and CDR2 is FYEKMQ (reference sequence). After removal of 0 bases from V and 3 bases from J, the junction contained 1 base not matched to a gene. This CDR3 has 15 residues. The CDR3 nucleotides are TGTGCCAGCAGCTTAGGGCTAGCGGGCTACAATGAGCAGTTCTTC. Its protein product is CASSLGLAGYNEQFF.

The chain uses TRBV19 and TRBJ2-5; possible D gene TRBD1, 6 bases. Trimming removed 6 bases at V and 4 bases at J, with 12 bases between. Germline lookup yields CDR1 LNHDA and CDR2 SQIVND (reference sequence). The CDR3 covers 13 residues. The CDR3 loop reads CASRPQGRETQYF. The CDR3 nucleotides read TGTGCCAGTAGGCCACAGGGACGAGAGACCCAGTACTTC.